Presented here are 29 T cell receptor beta chains from one specimen sequenced in a study of blood T cell repertoires in COVID-19. Sequenced by immunoSEQ multiplex PCR; TCRdb stores in-frame clones only, minus some. In the table there are about 95,000 clones, around 86% of which are singletons. Sequenced material: peripheral blood. The origin of the receptors is a man in his 60s with COVID-19, enrolled during active disease.

This chain joins TRBV7-6 and TRBJ1-1; D gene uncertain. V lost 5 bases and J 1 base, leaving 5 bases between the germline ends. The germline CDR1 and CDR2 sequences are SGHVS and FNYEAQ. The CDR3 runs to 12 residues. The CDR3 is CASSAGNTEAFF. The CDR3 region has the DNA TGTGCCAGCAGCGCAGGGAACACTGAAGCTTTCTTT.

The chain recombines TRBV6-5 with TRBJ1-6; D call uncertain. The ends were cut back, 10 bases at V and 8 bases at J, with 15 bases in the middle. This CDR3 spans 13 amino acids. CDR1 MNHEY and CDR2 SVGAGI come from the germline V gene. The CDR3 DNA follows: TGTGCCACCCGGACCTACGGGGATTCACCCCTCCACTTT. It specifies CATRTYGDSPLHF.

The rearrangement links TRBV4-1 to TRBJ1-5; D ambiguous. Germline V lookup: CDR1 MGHRA, CDR2 YSYEKL. This CDR3 is built from 15 residues. Trimming cost V 3 bases and J 0 bases, with 9 bases left between them. This CDR3 is CASSHPDFSNQPQHF. The CDR3 bases are TGCGCCAGCAGCCACCCAGACTTTAGCAATCAGCCCCAGCATTTT.

The chain employs TRBV2 and TRBJ2-5, with TRBD1 as a possible D gene (5 bases). This CDR3 spans 14 amino acids. The V and J ends lost 0 bases and 5 bases respectively, with 10 bases between them. In germline, CDR1 is SNHLY, CDR2 FYNNEI. The CDR3 coding sequence is TGTGCCAGCAGTGAAGCTTGGCAGGGCGAGACCCAGTACTTC. It codes for CASSEAWQGETQYF.

V usage is TRBV11-3 and J usage is TRBJ2-3; 9 positions match TRBD2. V trimming: 3 bases; J trimming: 3 bases; junction bases outside the gene matches: 10. Germline CDR1 and CDR2: SGHNT and YENEEA. The CDR3 sequence is 17 residues long. The CDR3, as DNA: TGTGCCAGCAGCTTTCCTAGCGGGATAAAGGGGACAGATACGCAGTATTTT. Its protein is CASSFPSGIKGTDTQYF.

This clone came up once. This chain uses TRBV10-1 with TRBJ2-1, with D perhaps matching TRBD1 (6 bases). CDR1 is WNHNN, CDR2 SYGVQD, per germline (reference sequence). Trimming removed 1 base at V and 5 bases at J, with 6 bases between. This CDR3 has 13 residues. CDR3 coding DNA: TGCGCCAGCAGTGAGTACAGGGACAATGAGCAGTTCTTC. Protein: CASSEYRDNEQFF.

About this clone itself: Other DNA sequences from this sample encode an identical CDR3 as well. The V gene is TRBV5-1, the J gene TRBJ2-3; unclear D gene. The CDR3 totals 14 residues. Between the trimmed V and J ends, which lost 3 bases and 1 base, there was a span of 9 bases. Germline CDR1 is SGHRS and CDR2 is YFSETQ. The CDR3: CASSSTSGTDTQYF. The CDR3 DNA sequence: TGCGCCAGCAGCTCCACCTCGGGCACAGATACGCAGTATTTT.

This clone was detected only a few times. The chain recombines TRBV28 with TRBJ2-7; possible D gene TRBD1, 6 bases. Germline assignment: CDR1 MDHEN and CDR2 SYDVKM. Trimming stripped 3 bases from V and 2 bases from J, with 11 bases between. CDR3 length: 14 amino acids. CDR3 DNA sequence: TGTGCCAGCAGTTTCTTAACAGGGCCCTACGAGCAGTACTTC. The encoded protein is CASSFLTGPYEQYF.

The sample holds one count of this clone. The rearrangement uses TRBV9 and TRBJ1-2; 9 bases fit TRBD1. The ends lost 3 bases at V and 4 bases at J; junction bases unmatched: 4. The length of the CDR3 is 14 residues. From germline, CDR1 is SGDLS and CDR2 YYNGEE. The CDR3 DNA reads TGTGCCAGCAGCGCGGGACAGGGAGGCTATGGCTACACCTTC. Amino acid sequence: CASSAGQGGYGYTF.

This clone was picked up one time. The chain recombines TRBV28 with TRBJ1-4, with D maybe TRBD1 (6 bases). From germline, CDR1 is MDHEN and CDR2 SYDVKM. The CDR3 loop spans 15 amino acids. V lost 3 bases to trimming and J lost 2 bases, with 10 bases between them. The CDR3 loop reads CASSLGAPTNEKLFF. CDR3 DNA: TGTGCCAGCAGTTTGGGGGCCCCGACTAATGAAAAACTGTTTTTT.

The chain links TRBV5-6 to TRBJ1-1, with D perhaps TRBD1 (6 bases). V was cut by 4 bases and J by 1 base, with 14 bases left in between. Germline CDR1 SGHDT, CDR2 YYEEEE. CDR3 length equals 15 residues. The chain's CDR3 is CASSHRDPANTEAFF. Here the CDR3 DNA reads TGTGCCAGCAGCCACAGGGACCCCGCGAACACTGAAGCTTTCTTT. The full variable domain, rest sourced from reference TRBV5-6 and TRBJ1-1, is DAGVTQSPTHLIKTRGQQVTLRCSPKSGHDTVSWYQQALGQGPQFIFQYYEEEERQRGNFPDRFSGHQFPNYSSELNVNALLLGDSALYLCASSHRDPANTEAFFGQGTRLTVV.

This rearrangement joins TRBV7-3 to TRBJ2-7, with 14 positions matching TRBD2. The J segment lost 7 bases and the V segment lost 4 bases, leaving 6 bases of the junction unmatched. Germline lookup yields CDR1 SGHTA and CDR2 FQGTGA. This CDR3 contains 15 residues. The CDR3 protein is CASSSGGLAGEEQYF. The CDR3 coding sequence is TGTGCCAGCAGCTCGGGGGGACTAGCGGGAGAGGAGCAGTACTTC.

This chain uses TRBV30 with TRBJ1-5; D not resolved. With 2 bases removed from V and 0 bases from J, the gap between germline ends came to 5 bases. The V gene's germline CDR1 is GTSNPN and CDR2 SVGIG (reference sequence). The CDR3 is 13 residues long. The CDR3 here is CAWSLDSNQPQHF. The CDR3, as DNA: TGTGCCTGGAGTCTAGATAGCAATCAGCCCCAGCATTTT.

This rearrangement joins TRBV5-1 to TRBJ2-5; 7 bases are a match to TRBD1. The length of the CDR3 is 15 residues. In germline, CDR1 is SGHRS, CDR2 YFSETQ. J was trimmed by 0 bases and V by 3 bases; bases with no gene match: 5. This CDR3 reads CASSSRDSYQETQYF. The CDR3 nucleotides read TGCGCCAGCAGCTCCCGGGACAGCTACCAAGAGACCCAGTACTTC.

The rearrangement uses TRBV6-5 and TRBJ1-6, with 10 positions matching TRBD1. The CDR3 has 15 residues. Germline V CDR1 and CDR2: MNHEY, SVGAGI. V lost 11 bases and J lost 5; bases outside the gene matches: 9. The CDR3 loop is CAVSSGTGDNSPLHF. The DNA of the CDR3 is TGTGCCGTAAGTTCCGGGACAGGGGATAATTCACCCCTCCACTTT.

This chain connects TRBV9 to TRBJ2-1; TRBD2 aligns across 10 bases. The germline CDR1 and CDR2 sequences are SGDLS and YYNGEE. The J segment lost 4 bases and the V segment lost 2 bases, leaving 3 bases of the junction unmatched. The CDR3 sequence is 15 residues long. This CDR3 is CASSVRLAGYNEQFF. For the CDR3, the DNA is TGTGCCAGCAGCGTCCGACTAGCGGGTTACAATGAGCAGTTCTTC.

The J gene is TRBJ1-1, the V gene TRBV5-8, with D possibly TRBD1 on 6 matching bases. The germline V gene has CDR1 SGHTS and CDR2 YDEGEE. The CDR3 covers 15 residues. V gave up 1 base and J gave up 1 base, with 11 bases separating them. The CDR3, as DNA: TGTGCCAGCAGCTTGCGTGGGACACCGAACACTGAAGCTTTCTTT. Protein sequence: CASSLRGTPNTEAFF.

The rearrangement uses TRBV5-6 and TRBJ2-3, with 11 bases lining up with TRBD2. Germline lookup yields CDR1 SGHDT and CDR2 YYEEEE. Germline trimming cut 2 bases from V and 3 bases from J; bases unmatched to any gene: 2. This CDR3 has 15 residues. The CDR3 region has the DNA TGTGCCAGCAGCTTTACTAGCGGGAGAACAGATACGCAGTATTTT. Amino acid sequence: CASSFTSGRTDTQYF.

This clone was counted between two and nine times. V gene TRBV2 combines with J gene TRBJ2-7; D is perhaps TRBD1 (5 bases). With 3 bases removed from V and 3 bases from J, the gap between germline ends came to 12 bases. The CDR3 is 14 residues long. The germline V gene has CDR1 SNHLY and CDR2 FYNNEI. CDR3 DNA: TGTGCCAGCAGTGAGGGCAGGGTCGGCTACGAGCAGTACTTC. This translates into CASSEGRVGYEQYF.

The genes are TRBV19 and TRBJ2-7; 8 bases fit TRBD2. The CDR3 loop spans 15 amino acids. The V segment lost 1 base and the J segment 6 bases; nucleotides outside the gene matches: 8. Germline-derived CDR1 and CDR2 are LNHDA and SQIVND (reference sequence). As DNA, the CDR3 is TGTGCCAGTAGTATAGGTCGCGGGGGGCCTTTCGAGCAGTACTTC. Translating gives CASSIGRGGPFEQYF. The full variable domain, rest sourced from reference TRBV19 and TRBJ2-7, is DGGITQSPKYLFRKEGQNVTLSCEQNLNHDAMYWYRQDPGQGLRLIYYSQIVNDFQKGDIAEGYSVSREKKESFPLTVTSAQKNPTAFYLCASSIGRGGPFEQYFGPGTRLTVT.

This rearrangement joins TRBV6-5 to TRBJ1-1; TRBD1 might be the D (6 bases). Trimming took off 0 bases at V and 9 bases at J, with 20 bases between the two ends. The CDR3 is 16 residues long. Looked up from germline, CDR1 is MNHEY and CDR2 is SVGAGI. CDR3 in amino acids: CASSYSTITGHLKAFF. The CDR3 DNA sequence: TGTGCCAGCAGTTACTCGACGATAACAGGGCATTTGAAAGCTTTCTTT.

The chain links TRBV7-9 to TRBJ2-5; 8 positions match TRBD1. Germline V gene data show CDR1 as SEHNR and CDR2 as FQNEAQ (reference sequence). The CDR3 sequence is 14 residues long. The J segment lost 5 bases and the V segment lost 3 bases, leaving 5 bases of the junction unmatched. In DNA form, the CDR3 reads TGTGCCAGCAGCTTCTCAGGGGGCGCGGAGACCCAGTACTTC. Encoded protein: CASSFSGGAETQYF.

This clone has a handful of counts. The V call is TRBV14, the J call TRBJ2-7, with a possible D match to TRBD1 (6 bases). V was cut by 4 bases and J by 6 bases, with 16 bases left in between. The CDR3 consists of 14 residues. Per the germline V gene, CDR1 is SGHDN and CDR2 is FVKESK. CDR3 DNA sequence: TGTGCCAGCAGCCGATGGACAGTCTCTGGCGAGCAGTACTTC. Protein product: CASSRWTVSGEQYF. The whole variable domain, remainder taken from reference TRBV14 and TRBJ2-7, is EAGVTQFPSHSVIEKGQTVTLRCDPISGHDNLYWYRRVMGKEIKFLLHFVKESKQDESGMPNNRFLAERTGGTYSTLKVQPAELEDSGVYFCASSRWTVSGEQYFGPGTRLTVT.

The chain recombines TRBV2 with TRBJ2-6; TRBD2 matches at 7 bases. Looked up from germline, CDR1 is SNHLY and CDR2 is FYNNEI. Losses at the gene ends were 8 bases for V and 2 bases for J; bases not matched to a gene: 3. This CDR3 comprises 14 residues. CDR3 loop: CASGRDTGANVLTF. The CDR3 DNA is TGTGCCAGCGGGAGGGATACTGGGGCCAACGTCCTGACTTTC.

The V gene is TRBV18, the J gene TRBJ2-5, with TRBD1 as a possible D gene (5 bases). V was pared by 3 bases and J by 5 bases, with 10 bases between. The CDR3 is made up of 13 amino acids. Germline assignment: CDR1 KGHSH and CDR2 LQKENI. The CDR3 protein is CASSPDQGETQYF. CDR3 DNA: TGTGCCAGCTCACCCGACCAGGGCGAGACCCAGTACTTC.

In DNA form, the CDR3 reads TGCGCCAGCAGCTTGGGGCCTCTAGAGACCCAGTACTTC. Its translation is CASSLGPLETQYF. The chain recombines TRBV5-1 with TRBJ2-5; D not certain. The CDR3 is 13 residues long. V dropped 0 bases and J dropped 4 bases, with 7 bases sitting between them. Germline CDR1 and CDR2: SGHRS and YFSETQ.

The chain recombines TRBV10-2 with TRBJ1-2, with D perhaps TRBD1 (6 bases). The CDR3 contains 14 residues. V was cut by 3 bases and J by 6 bases, with 14 bases left in between. Germline CDR1 is WSHSY and CDR2 is SAAADI. In DNA, the CDR3 is TGCGCCAGCAGTGATATCGGCAGGGGCGATGGCTACACCTTC. Protein sequence: CASSDIGRGDGYTF.

The chain couples TRBV5-8 to TRBJ2-3, with 10 bases that match TRBD2. The CDR3 runs 16 residues. From germline, CDR1 is SGHTS and CDR2 YDEGEE. V lost 2 bases to trimming and J lost 5 bases; unmatched junction nucleotides: 8. The CDR3 nucleotides are TGTGCCAGCAGCTTCCCTCCGGGACTAGCGAGAGATACGCAGTATTTT. It translates to CASSFPPGLARDTQYF.

The chain joins TRBV11-2 to TRBJ2-3; D not resolved. Germline-derived CDR1 and CDR2 are SGHAT and FQNNGV. This CDR3 has 12 amino acids. With 3 bases removed from V and 6 bases from J, the gap between germline ends came to 7 bases. The CDR3 loop is CASSFWPDTQYF. As DNA, the CDR3 is TGTGCCAGCAGCTTTTGGCCCGATACGCAGTATTTT.